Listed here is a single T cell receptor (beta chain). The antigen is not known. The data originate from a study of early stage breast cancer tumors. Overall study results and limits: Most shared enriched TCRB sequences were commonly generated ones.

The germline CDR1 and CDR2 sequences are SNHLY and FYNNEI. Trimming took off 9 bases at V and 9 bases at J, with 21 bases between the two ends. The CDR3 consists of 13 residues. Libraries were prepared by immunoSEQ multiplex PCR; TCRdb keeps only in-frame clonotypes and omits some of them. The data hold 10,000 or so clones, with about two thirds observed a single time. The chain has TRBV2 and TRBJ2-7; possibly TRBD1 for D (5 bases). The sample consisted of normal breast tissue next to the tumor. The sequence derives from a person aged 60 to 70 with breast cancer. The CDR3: CASQTPGYLWQYF. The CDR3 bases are TGTGCCAGTCAAACTCCAGGGTACCTCTGGCAGTACTTC.